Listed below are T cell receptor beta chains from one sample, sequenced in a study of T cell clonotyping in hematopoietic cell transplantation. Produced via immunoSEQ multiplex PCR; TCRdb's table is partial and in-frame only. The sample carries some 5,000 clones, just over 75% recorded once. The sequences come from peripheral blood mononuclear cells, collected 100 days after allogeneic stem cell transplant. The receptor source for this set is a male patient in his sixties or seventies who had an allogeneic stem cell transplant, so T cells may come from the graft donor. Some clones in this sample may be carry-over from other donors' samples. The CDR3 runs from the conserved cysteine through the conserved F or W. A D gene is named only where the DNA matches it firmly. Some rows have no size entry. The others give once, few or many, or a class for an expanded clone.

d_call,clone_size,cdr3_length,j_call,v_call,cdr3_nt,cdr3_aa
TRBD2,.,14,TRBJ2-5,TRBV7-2,TGTGCCAGCAGCTTATTAGCGGGAGGAGAGACCCAGTACTTC,CASSLLAGGETQYF
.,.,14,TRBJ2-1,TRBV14,TGTGCCAGCAGCCGAACCCGTAGCGACAATGAGCAGTTCTTC,CASSRTRSDNEQFF
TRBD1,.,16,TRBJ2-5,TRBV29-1,TGCAGCGTAAACCTACCGCGGGACAGGGTACGAGAGACCCAGTACTTC,CSVNLPRDRVRETQYF
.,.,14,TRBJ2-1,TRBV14,TGTGCCAGCAGCCAAGTCGGACCTTACAATGAGCAGTTCTTC,CASSQVGPYNEQFF
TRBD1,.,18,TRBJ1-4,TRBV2,TGTGCCAGCAGTGATTTAAGGGCAGGGGGCTCGCCTAATGAAAAACTGTTTTTT,CASSDLRAGGSPNEKLFF
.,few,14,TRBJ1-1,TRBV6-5,TGTGCCAGCAGTCCCGGGCGGATGAACACTGAAGCTTTCTTT,CASSPGRMNTEAFF
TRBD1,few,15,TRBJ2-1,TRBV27,TGTGCCAGCAGTTTACTCCCGGGACAGGGAAATGAGCAGTTCTTC,CASSLLPGQGNEQFF
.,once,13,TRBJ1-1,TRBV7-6,TGTGCCAGCAGCTCCGATCGGGACACTGAAGCTTTCTTT,CASSSDRDTEAFF
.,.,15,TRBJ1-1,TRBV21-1,TGTGCCAGCAGCCCCCGGGGACGGAAGAACACTGAAGCTTTCTTT,CASSPRGRKNTEAFF
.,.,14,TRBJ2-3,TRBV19,TGTGCCAGTAGTCCCTCCGGGGTCACAGATACGCAGTATTTT,CASSPSGVTDTQYF
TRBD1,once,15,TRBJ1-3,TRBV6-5,TGTGCCAGCACCGACAGGGGGCTCTCTGGAAACACCATATATTTT,CASTDRGLSGNTIYF
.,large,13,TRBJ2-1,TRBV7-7,TGTGCTAGCAGCTTAGCGCTGTCGAATGAGCAGTTCTTC,CASSLALSNEQFF
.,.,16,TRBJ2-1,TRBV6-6,TGTGCCAGCAGTTTAGGCCCCCGGCGATATTACAATGAGCAGTTCTTC,CASSLGPRRYYNEQFF
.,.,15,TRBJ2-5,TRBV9,TGTGCCAGCTCATCCCGAGGGCGGGGACAAGAGACCCAGTACTTC,CASSSRGRGQETQYF
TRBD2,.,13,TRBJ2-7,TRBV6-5,TGTGCCAGCACCTTAGCGGGAGGCTACGAGCAGTACTTC,CASTLAGGYEQYF
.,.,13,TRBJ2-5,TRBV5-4,TGTGCCAGCAGCTTGGGACTTCAAGAGACCCAGTACTTC,CASSLGLQETQYF
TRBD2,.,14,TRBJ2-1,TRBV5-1,TGCGCCAGCAGCGGACTAGCGGGAGACAATGAGCAGTTCTTC,CASSGLAGDNEQFF
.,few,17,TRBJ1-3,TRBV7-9,TGCGCCAGCAGCCAGAGGTTTGGGGGTAGAAGTGGAAACACCATATATTTT,CASSQRFGGRSGNTIYF
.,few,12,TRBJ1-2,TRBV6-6,TGTGCCAGCAGTTACGCAGGGGCGGTCTACACCTTC,CASSYAGAVYTF
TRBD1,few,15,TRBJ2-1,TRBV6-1,TGTGCCAGCAGTCTCTCAGGGGGCTCCTACAATGAGCAGTTCTTC,CASSLSGGSYNEQFF
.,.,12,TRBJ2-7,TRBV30,TGTGCCTGGAACGACTCCCCCTACGAGCAGTACTTC,CAWNDSPYEQYF
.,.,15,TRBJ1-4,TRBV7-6,TGTGCCAGCAGCTTAGAGGCGCTAGAGGTGAAAAAACTGTTTTTT,CASSLEALEVKKLFF
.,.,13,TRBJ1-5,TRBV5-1,TGCGCCAGCAGCCAGTCTAGCAATCAGCCCCAGCATTTT,CASSQSSNQPQHF
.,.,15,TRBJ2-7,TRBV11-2,TGTGCCAGCAGCTTCGGGGGGCAGAGCTCCTACGAGCAGTACTTC,CASSFGGQSSYEQYF
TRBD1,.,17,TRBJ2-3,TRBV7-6,TGTGCCAGCAGCTTAGGGGCGGGGACAGGGCAGGCAGATACGCAGTATTTT,CASSLGAGTGQADTQYF
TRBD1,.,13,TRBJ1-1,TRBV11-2,TGTGCCAGCAGCCCACCACAGGGGACTGAAGCTTTCTTT,CASSPPQGTEAFF
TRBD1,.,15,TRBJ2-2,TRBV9,TGTGCCAGCAGCGCGACAGGGGCGAACACCGGGGAGCTGTTTTTT,CASSATGANTGELFF
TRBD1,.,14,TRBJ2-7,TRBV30,TGTGCCTCGATAGACCCGGGACAGCGCTACGAGCAGTACTTC,CASIDPGQRYEQYF
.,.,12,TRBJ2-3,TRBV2,TGTGCCAGCAGTGAACCCACAGATACGCAGTATTTT,CASSEPTDTQYF
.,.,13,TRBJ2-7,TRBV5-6,TGTGCCAGCAGCTTGGGGGGTGGTTACGAGCAGTACTTC,CASSLGGGYEQYF
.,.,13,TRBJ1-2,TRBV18,TGTGCCAGCTCGCGCGACGGGAACTATGGCTACACCTTC,CASSRDGNYGYTF
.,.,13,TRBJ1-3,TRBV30,TGTGCCTGGAGTGTAATCAGGGCGAACACCATATATTTT,CAWSVIRANTIYF
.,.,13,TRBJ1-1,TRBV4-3,TGCGCCAGCAGCCAGGCAGGAAACACTGAAGCTTTCTTT,CASSQAGNTEAFF
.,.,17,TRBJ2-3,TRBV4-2,TGTGCCAGCAGCCAAGATCAACGCACAGGGAGCACAGATACGCAGTATTTT,CASSQDQRTGSTDTQYF
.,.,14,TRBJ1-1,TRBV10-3,TGTGCCATCCGCGCGGGGGATAGAAATACTGAAGCTTTCTTT,CAIRAGDRNTEAFF
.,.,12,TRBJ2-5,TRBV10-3,TGTGCCATCAGTGAGGTAGCTGGGCTGCAGTACTTC,CAISEVAGLQYF